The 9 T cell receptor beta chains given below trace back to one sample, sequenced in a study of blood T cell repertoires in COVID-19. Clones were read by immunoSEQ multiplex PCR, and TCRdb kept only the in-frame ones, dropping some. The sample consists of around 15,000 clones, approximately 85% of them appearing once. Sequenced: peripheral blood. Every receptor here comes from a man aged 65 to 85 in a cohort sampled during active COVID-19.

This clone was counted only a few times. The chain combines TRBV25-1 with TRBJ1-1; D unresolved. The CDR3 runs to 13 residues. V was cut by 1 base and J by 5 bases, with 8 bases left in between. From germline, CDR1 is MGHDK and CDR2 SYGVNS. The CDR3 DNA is TGTGCCAGCAGTGAATTGGGAGTAACTGAAGCTTTCTTT. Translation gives CASSELGVTEAFF.

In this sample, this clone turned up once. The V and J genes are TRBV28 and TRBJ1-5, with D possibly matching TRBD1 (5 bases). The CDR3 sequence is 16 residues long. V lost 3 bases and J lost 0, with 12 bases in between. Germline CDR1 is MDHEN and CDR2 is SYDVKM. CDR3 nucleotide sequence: TGTGCCAGCAGTTTTTTGTCAGGGAATAGCAATCAGCCCCAGCATTTT. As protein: CASSFLSGNSNQPQHF.

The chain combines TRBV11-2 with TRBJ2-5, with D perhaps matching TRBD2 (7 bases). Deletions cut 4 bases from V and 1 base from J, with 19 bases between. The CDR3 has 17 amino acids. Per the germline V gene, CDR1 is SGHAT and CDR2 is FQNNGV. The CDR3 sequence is CASSSEGGVAGQETQYF. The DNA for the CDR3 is TGTGCCAGCAGCTCAGAAGGGGGGGTAGCGGGCCAAGAGACCCAGTACTTC.

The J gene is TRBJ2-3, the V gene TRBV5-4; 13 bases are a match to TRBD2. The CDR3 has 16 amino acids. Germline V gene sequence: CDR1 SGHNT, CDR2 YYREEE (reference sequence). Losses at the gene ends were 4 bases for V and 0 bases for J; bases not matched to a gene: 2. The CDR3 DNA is TGTGCCAGCAGCGCGGGACTAGCGGGGAGCACAGATACGCAGTATTTT. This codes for CASSAGLAGSTDTQYF.

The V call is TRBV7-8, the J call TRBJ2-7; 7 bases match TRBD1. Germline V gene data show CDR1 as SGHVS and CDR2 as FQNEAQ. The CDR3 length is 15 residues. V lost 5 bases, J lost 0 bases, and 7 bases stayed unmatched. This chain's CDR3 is CASSQTGLSSYEQYF. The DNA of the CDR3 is TGTGCCAGCAGCCAGACAGGGCTTAGCTCCTACGAGCAGTACTTC.

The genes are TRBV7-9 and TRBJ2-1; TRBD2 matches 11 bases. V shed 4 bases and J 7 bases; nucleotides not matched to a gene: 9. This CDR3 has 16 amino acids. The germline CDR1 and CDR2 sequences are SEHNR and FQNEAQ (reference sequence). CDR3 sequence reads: CASSYLLAGVGNEQFF. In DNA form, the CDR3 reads TGTGCCAGCAGCTATCTACTAGCGGGAGTGGGGAATGAGCAGTTCTTC.

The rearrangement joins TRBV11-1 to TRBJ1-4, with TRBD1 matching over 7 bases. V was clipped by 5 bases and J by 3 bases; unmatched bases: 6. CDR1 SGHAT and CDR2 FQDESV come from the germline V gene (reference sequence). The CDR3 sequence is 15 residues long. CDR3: CASSPTGDPNEKLFF. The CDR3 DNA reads TGTGCCAGCAGCCCTACAGGGGATCCTAATGAAAAACTGTTTTTT.

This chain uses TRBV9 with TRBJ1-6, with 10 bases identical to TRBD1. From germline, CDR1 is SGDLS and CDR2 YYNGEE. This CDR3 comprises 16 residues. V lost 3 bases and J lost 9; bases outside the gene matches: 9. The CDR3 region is CASSAGQGGSGSPLHF. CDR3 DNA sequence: TGTGCCAGCAGCGCCGGACAGGGGGGTTCGGGTTCACCCCTCCACTTT.

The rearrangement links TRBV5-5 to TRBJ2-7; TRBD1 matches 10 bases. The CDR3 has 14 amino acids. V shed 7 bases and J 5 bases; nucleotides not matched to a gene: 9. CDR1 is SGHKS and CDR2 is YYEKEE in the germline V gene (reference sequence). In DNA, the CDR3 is TGTGCCAGCGGGACGGGACAGGGGAGCCACGAGCAGTACTTC. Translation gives CASGTGQGSHEQYF.